The rows below give T cell receptor beta chains drawn from one sample of a study of cytomegalovirus exposure and HLA in healthy donors. The assay was immunoSEQ multiplex PCR, and TCRdb's table has in-frame clones only and misses some. There are some 120,000 clones in the sample; 73% occur only once, and 0.87% lies in the top ten. Material: PBMCs. The source of these receptors is a woman aged 25 to 45 in good health and CMV-seronegative. Both conserved end residues are part of each CDR3. D genes are given only for firm matches. Clone size is given for some rows only: seen once, a few or many times, or a class if the clone is expanded.

TRBD1,TRBV7-8,-,TRBJ1-1,CASSRRQGSATEAFF,TGTGCCAGCAGCCGTCGACAGGGTTCGGCGACTGAAGCTTTCTTT
-,TRBV10-1,few,TRBJ2-1,CASSESGANGQFF,TGCGCCAGCAGTGAGTCGGGAGCCAACGGGCAGTTCTTC
TRBD1,TRBV6-5,-,TRBJ1-3,CASRNRQGGNTIYF,TGTGCCAGCAGAAACAGACAGGGTGGAAACACCATATATTTT
TRBD1,TRBV5-1,few,TRBJ1-4,CASSGGQGGEKLFF,TGCGCCAGCAGCGGGGGACAGGGGGGTGAAAAACTGTTTTTT
-,TRBV6-5,-,TRBJ2-3,CASSRGLNTDTQYF,TGTGCCAGCAGCCGCGGACTGAACACAGATACGCAGTATTTT
-,TRBV29-1,few,TRBJ2-7,CSAKTAGNEQYF,TGCAGCGCCAAGACGGCGGGGAACGAGCAGTACTTC
-,TRBV6-4,few,TRBJ2-2,CASSDSNSGELFF,TGTGCCAGCAGTGACTCGAACAGCGGGGAGCTGTTTTTT
-,TRBV5-8,-,TRBJ1-2,CASSLGFQGGGYGYTF,TGTGCCAGCAGCTTGGGTTTCCAGGGCGGAGGGTATGGCTACACCTTC
-,TRBV6-5,-,TRBJ1-2,CASSKQRAEYGYTF,TGTGCCAGCAGTAAACAGAGAGCGGAATATGGCTACACCTTC
TRBD1,TRBV4-1,-,TRBJ1-2,CASSPGTVYGYTF,TGCGCCAGCAGCCCTGGGACAGTCTATGGCTACACCTTC
TRBD1,TRBV5-1,-,TRBJ2-7,CASSLGDRGTEQYF,TGCGCCAGCAGCTTGGGGGACAGGGGTACCGAGCAGTACTTC
TRBD1,TRBV6-1,few,TRBJ1-5,CASNPDRGNQPQHF,TGTGCCAGCAACCCTGACAGGGGCAATCAGCCCCAGCATTTT
-,TRBV7-2,-,TRBJ1-2,CASSLGRGSYGYTF,TGTGCCAGCAGCTTAGGTCGGGGGAGCTATGGCTACACCTTC
-,TRBV18,-,TRBJ1-2,CASSFDLTGYGYTF,TGTGCCAGCTCATTCGACCTAACGGGCTATGGCTACACCTTC
TRBD1,TRBV5-6,-,TRBJ1-1,CASKFWVRGRNTEAFF,TGTGCCAGCAAGTTTTGGGTCAGGGGGAGGAACACTGAAGCTTTCTTT
-,TRBV19,-,TRBJ1-1,CASRARQENTEAFF,TGTGCCAGTAGAGCTCGACAGGAAAACACTGAAGCTTTCTTT
TRBD1,TRBV7-6,-,TRBJ2-5,CASSLGDSQETQYF,TGTGCCAGCAGCTTAGGGGACAGCCAAGAGACCCAGTACTTC
TRBD2,TRBV11-1,-,TRBJ2-1,CASSFLAGDNEQFF,TGTGCCAGCAGCTTCCTAGCGGGGGACAATGAGCAGTTCTTC
-,TRBV6-5,once,TRBJ1-2,CASRPDRNYGYTF,TGTGCCAGCAGACCCGACAGGAACTATGGCTACACCTTC
-,TRBV27,-,TRBJ2-7,CASSPGHSEQYF,TGTGCCAGCAGTCCCGGACATTCCGAGCAGTACTTC
-,TRBV30,-,TRBJ2-1,CAWQPLGVDEQFF,TGTGCCTGGCAACCCCTAGGAGTGGATGAGCAGTTCTTC
-,TRBV30,-,TRBJ2-7,CAWSKQTGFEQYF,TGTGCCTGGAGTAAACAAACAGGGTTTGAGCAGTACTTC
-,TRBV20-1,-,TRBJ1-2,CSAGPHGYTF,TGCAGTGCGGGGCCTCATGGCTACACCTTC
TRBD2,TRBV7-9,-,TRBJ2-1,CASSLARLAGGGSYNEQFF,TGTGCCAGCAGCTTAGCGCGGCTAGCGGGGGGAGGCTCCTACAATGAGCAGTTCTTC
TRBD2,TRBV30,-,TRBJ2-5,CAWSSSGVETQYF,TGTGCCTGGAGTTCTAGCGGGGTGGAGACCCAGTACTTC
-,TRBV19,-,TRBJ1-2,CASKTSEGVYGYTF,TGTGCCAGTAAGACCAGCGAGGGAGTATATGGCTACACCTTC